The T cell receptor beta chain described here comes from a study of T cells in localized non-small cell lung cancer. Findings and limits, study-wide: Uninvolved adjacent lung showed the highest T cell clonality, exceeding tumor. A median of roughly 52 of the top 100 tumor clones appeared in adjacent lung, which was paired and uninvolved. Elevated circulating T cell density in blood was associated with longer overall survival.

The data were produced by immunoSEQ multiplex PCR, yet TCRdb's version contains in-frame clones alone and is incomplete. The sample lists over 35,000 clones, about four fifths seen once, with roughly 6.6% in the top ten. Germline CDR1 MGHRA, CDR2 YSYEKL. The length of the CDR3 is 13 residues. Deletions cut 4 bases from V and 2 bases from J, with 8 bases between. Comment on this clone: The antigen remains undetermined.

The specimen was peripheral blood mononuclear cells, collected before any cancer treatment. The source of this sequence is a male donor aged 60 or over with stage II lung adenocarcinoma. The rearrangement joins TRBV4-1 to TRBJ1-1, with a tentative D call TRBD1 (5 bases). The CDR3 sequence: CASSPGANTEAFF. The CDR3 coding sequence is TGCGCCAGCAGCCCCGGGGCCAACACTGAAGCTTTCTTT.